Listed here are 8 T cell receptor beta chains from one sample, sequenced in a study of cytomegalovirus exposure and HLA in healthy donors. Use of 60 Vbeta and 13 Jbeta primers characterized the PCR. The assay was immunoSEQ multiplex PCR, and TCRdb's table has in-frame clones only and misses some. The repertoire holds some 120,000 clones, 80% seen once, with 2.5% to 3% in the top ten. Sequenced input: PBMCs. The receptor source for this set is a young man in good health and CMV-seronegative.

The gene calls are TRBV7-9 and TRBJ1-2; 7 positions agree with TRBD1. The CDR3 is 13 amino acids. Germline lookup yields CDR1 SEHNR and CDR2 FQNEAQ (reference sequence). J gave up 3 bases and V 5 bases, and 3 bases lay outside the gene matches. CDR3 coding DNA: TGTGCCAGCAGCCAGGGGACAGACTATGGCTACACCTTC. This translates into CASSQGTDYGYTF.

The chain couples TRBV7-9 to TRBJ2-1, with 7 positions matching TRBD1. Germline lookup yields CDR1 SEHNR and CDR2 FQNEAQ (reference sequence). The CDR3 length is 14 residues. Trimming removed 0 bases from V and 6 bases from J; junction bases left unmatched: 2. CDR3 DNA sequence: TGTGCCAGCAGCTTAGCGCGGACAGGCAATGAGCAGTTCTTC. This sequence encodes CASSLARTGNEQFF.

As to this clone: A junction boundary mismatches the germline segment, possibly from a read error. The chain combines TRBV7-7 with TRBJ2-5; D possibly corresponds to TRBD1 (6 bases). The CDR3 has 14 residues. Germline V gives CDR1 SSHAT, CDR2 FNYEAQ (reference sequence). The CDR3 coding sequence is TGTGCTAGCAGCTCTACAGGGTCCCAAGAGACCCAGTACTTC. As protein: CASSSTGSQETQYF.

The V and J genes are TRBV27 and TRBJ2-7; a weak D match, TRBD2 (6 bases). CDR1 and CDR2 from the germline V gene are MNHEY and SMNVEV (reference sequence). The CDR3 has 11 amino acids. Trimming cost V 6 bases and J 8 bases, with 11 bases left between them. The CDR3 loop is CASSVGSKQYF. The CDR3 DNA sequence: TGTGCCAGCAGCGTCGGGAGCAAGCAGTACTTC.

This sequence joins TRBV27 and TRBJ2-5, with D possibly being TRBD1 (6 bases). The J call may be faulty, since TRBJ2-7 better matches the DNA end. Germline V gene data show CDR1 as MNHEY and CDR2 as SMNVEV (reference sequence). This CDR3 has 14 amino acids. The CDR3 coding sequence is TGTGCCAGCAGTTGGGTAGACAGGCGAAACGAGCAGTACTTC. Its protein product is CASSWVDRRNEQYF.

This chain uses TRBV27 with TRBJ2-1, with 8 bases aligning to TRBD2. CDR1 is MNHEY, CDR2 SMNVEV, per germline (reference sequence). The CDR3 spans 13 residues. J lost 12 bases, V lost 3 bases, and 7 bases had no gene match. The CDR3 DNA follows: TGTGCCAGCAGTTTGCGTGCGGGAGGAGGGCAGTTCTTC. It yields the protein CASSLRAGGGQFF.

This clone has a handful of counts. The chain joins TRBV4-3 to TRBJ2-7; D perhaps matches TRBD1 (6 bases). Looked up from germline, CDR1 is LGHNA and CDR2 is YSLEER. The CDR3 totals 14 residues. V dropped 4 bases and J dropped 2 bases, with 12 bases sitting between them. The DNA for the CDR3 is TGCGCCAGCAGCCGACAGGACAGTCCCTACGAGCAGTACTTC. Protein product: CASSRQDSPYEQYF.

This sequence joins TRBV10-2 and TRBJ1-4, with D possibly being TRBD1 (5 bases). CDR3 length equals 13 residues. The germline gives CDR1 WSHSY, CDR2 SAAADI. Trimming removed 3 bases from V and 7 bases from J, with 9 bases in between. CDR3 amino acids: CASSEPRVEKLFF. The DNA for the CDR3 is TGCGCCAGCAGTGAACCCAGGGTTGAAAAACTGTTTTTT.